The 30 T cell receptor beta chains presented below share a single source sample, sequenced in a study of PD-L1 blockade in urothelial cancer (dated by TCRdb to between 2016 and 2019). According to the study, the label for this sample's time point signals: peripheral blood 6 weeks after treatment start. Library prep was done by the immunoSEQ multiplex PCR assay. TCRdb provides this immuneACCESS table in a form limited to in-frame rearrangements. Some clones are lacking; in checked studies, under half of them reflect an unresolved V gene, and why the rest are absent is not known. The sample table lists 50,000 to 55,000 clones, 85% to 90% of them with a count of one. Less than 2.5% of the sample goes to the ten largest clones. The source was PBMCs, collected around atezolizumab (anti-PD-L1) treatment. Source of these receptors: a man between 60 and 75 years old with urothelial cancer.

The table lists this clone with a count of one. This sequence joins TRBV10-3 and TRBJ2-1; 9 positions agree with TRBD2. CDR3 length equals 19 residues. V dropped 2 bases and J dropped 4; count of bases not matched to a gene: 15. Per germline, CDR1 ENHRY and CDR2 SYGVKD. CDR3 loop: CAISEPLNVAGVGYNEQFF. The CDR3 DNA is TGTGCCATCAGTGAGCCGCTCAATGTAGCGGGAGTGGGGTACAATGAGCAGTTCTTC.

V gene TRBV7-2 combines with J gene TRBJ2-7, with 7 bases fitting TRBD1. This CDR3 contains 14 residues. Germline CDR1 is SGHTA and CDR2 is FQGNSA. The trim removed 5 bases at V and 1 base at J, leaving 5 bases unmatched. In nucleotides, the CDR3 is TGTGCCAGCAGCCCCAGGGGGTTTTCCTACGAGCAGTACTTC. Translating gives CASSPRGFSYEQYF.

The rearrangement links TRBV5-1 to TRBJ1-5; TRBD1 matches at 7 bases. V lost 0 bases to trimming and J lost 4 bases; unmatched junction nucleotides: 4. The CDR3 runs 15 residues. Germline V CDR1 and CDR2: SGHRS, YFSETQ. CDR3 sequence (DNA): TGCGCCAGCAGCTTGGAACCCAGGGGGAATCAGCCCCAGCATTTT. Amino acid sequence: CASSLEPRGNQPQHF.

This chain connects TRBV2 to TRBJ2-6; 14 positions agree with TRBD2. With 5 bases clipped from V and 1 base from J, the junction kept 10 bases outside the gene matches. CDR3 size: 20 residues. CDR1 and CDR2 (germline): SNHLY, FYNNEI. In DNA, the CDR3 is TGTGCCAGCAGTCGCGGACTAGCGGGAGGTGATGGTTCTGGGGCCAACGTCCTGACTTTC. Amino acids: CASSRGLAGGDGSGANVLTF.

The CDR3 DNA reads as TGCAGCGTCTTGACTAGCTCCTACAATGAGCAGTTCTTC. Amino acids: CSVLTSSYNEQFF. J is TRBJ2-1 and V is TRBV29-1, with D maybe TRBD2 (6 bases). This CDR3 contains 13 residues. Trimming took 6 bases from V and 0 from J, leaving 9 bases between them. Germline V CDR1 and CDR2: SQVTM, ANQGSEA.

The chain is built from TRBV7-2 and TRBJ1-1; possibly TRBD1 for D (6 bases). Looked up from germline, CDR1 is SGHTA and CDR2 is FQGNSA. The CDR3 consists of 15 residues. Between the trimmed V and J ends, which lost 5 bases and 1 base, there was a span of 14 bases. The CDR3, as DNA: TGTGCCAGCAGCCTACAGGGAGGGGGGAACACTGAAGCTTTCTTT. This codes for CASSLQGGGNTEAFF.

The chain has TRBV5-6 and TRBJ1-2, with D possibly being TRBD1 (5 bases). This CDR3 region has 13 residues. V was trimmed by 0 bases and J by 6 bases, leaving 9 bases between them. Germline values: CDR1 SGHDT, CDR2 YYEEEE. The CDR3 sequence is CASSLDRGNGYTF. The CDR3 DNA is TGTGCCAGCAGCTTGGATCGGGGGAATGGCTACACCTTC. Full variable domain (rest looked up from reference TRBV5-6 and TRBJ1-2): DAGVTQSPTHLIKTRGQQVTLRCSPKSGHDTVSWYQQALGQGPQFIFQYYEEEERQRGNFPDRFSGHQFPNYSSELNVNALLLGDSALYLCASSLDRGNGYTFGSGTRLTVV.

CDR3 nucleotide sequence: TGTGCCAGCAGCCCCACAGGGATGGATCAGCCCCAGCATTTT. It specifies CASSPTGMDQPQHF. The chain is built from TRBV5-6 and TRBJ1-5, with D possibly being TRBD1 (6 bases). With 4 bases removed from V and 5 bases from J, the gap between germline ends came to 13 bases. The CDR3 sequence is 14 residues long. In germline, CDR1 is SGHDT, CDR2 YYEEEE. Together with reference TRBV5-6 and TRBJ1-5, the CDR3 gives the full variable domain: DAGVTQSPTHLIKTRGQQVTLRCSPKSGHDTVSWYQQALGQGPQFIFQYYEEEERQRGNFPDRFSGHQFPNYSSELNVNALLLGDSALYLCASSPTGMDQPQHFGDGTRLSIL.

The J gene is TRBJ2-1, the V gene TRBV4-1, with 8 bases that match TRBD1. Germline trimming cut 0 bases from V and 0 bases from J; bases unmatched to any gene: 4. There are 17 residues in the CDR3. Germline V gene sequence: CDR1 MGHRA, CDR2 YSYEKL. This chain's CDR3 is CASSQDQGASSYNEQFF. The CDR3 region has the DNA TGCGCCAGCAGCCAAGATCAGGGGGCGAGCTCCTACAATGAGCAGTTCTTC.

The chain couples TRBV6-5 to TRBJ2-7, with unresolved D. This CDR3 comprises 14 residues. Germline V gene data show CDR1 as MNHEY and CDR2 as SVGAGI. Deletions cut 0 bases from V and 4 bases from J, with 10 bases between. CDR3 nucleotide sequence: TGTGCCAGCAGTTACTCGAGTTCTGGTTACGAGCAGTACTTC. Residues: CASSYSSSGYEQYF.

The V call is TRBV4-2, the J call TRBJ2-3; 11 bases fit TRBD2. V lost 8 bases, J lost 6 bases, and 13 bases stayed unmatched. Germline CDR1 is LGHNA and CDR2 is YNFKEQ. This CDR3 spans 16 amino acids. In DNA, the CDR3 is TGTGCCAGCGGACCCGGGACTAGCGGATCTAGGGATACGCAGTATTTT. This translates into CASGPGTSGSRDTQYF.

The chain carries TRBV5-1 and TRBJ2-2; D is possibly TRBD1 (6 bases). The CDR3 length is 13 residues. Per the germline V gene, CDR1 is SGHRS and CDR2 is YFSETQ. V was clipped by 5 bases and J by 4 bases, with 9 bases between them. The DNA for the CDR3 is TGCGCCAGCAGAGGGGGTTCCACCGGGGAGCTGTTTTTT. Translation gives CASRGGSTGELFF.

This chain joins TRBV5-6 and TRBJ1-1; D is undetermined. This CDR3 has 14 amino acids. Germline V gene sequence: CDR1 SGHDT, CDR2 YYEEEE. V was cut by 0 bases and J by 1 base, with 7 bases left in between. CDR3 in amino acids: CASSLGQANTEAFF. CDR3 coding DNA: TGTGCCAGCAGCTTGGGCCAAGCGAACACTGAAGCTTTCTTT.

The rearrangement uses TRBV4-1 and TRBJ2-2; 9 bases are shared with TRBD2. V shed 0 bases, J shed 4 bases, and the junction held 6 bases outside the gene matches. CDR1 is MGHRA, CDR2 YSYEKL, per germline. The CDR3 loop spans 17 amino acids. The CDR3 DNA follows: TGCGCCAGCAGCCAAGAATCTAGCGGGGCCCTCACCGGGGAGCTGTTTTTT. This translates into CASSQESSGALTGELFF.

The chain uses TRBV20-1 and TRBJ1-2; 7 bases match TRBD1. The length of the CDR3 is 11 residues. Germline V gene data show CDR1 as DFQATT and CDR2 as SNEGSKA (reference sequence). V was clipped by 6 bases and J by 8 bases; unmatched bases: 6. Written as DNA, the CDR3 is TGCAGTGCGAAACAGGGGAACGGCTACACCTTC. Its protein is CSAKQGNGYTF.

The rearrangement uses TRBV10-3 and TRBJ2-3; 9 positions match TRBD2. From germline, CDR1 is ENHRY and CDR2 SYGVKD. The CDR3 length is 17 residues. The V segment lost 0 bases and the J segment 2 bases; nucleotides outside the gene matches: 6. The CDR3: CAISESISGGITDTQYF. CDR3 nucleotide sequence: TGTGCCATCAGTGAGTCGATTAGCGGGGGAATCACAGATACGCAGTATTTT.

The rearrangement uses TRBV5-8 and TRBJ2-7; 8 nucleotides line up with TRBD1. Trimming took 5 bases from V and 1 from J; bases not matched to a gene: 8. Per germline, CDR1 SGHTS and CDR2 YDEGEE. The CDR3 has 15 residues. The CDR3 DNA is TGTGCCAGCAGGGGAACCGGGACAGGTTCCTACGAGCAGTACTTC. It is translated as CASRGTGTGSYEQYF.

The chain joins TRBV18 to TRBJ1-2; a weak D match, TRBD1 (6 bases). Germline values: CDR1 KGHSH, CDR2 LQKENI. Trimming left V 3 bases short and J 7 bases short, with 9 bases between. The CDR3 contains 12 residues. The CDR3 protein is CASSPWDTGYTF. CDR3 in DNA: TGTGCCAGCTCACCGTGGGACACTGGCTACACCTTC. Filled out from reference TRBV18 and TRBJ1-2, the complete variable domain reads NAGVMQNPRHLVRRRGQEARLRCSPMKGHSHVYWYRQLPEEGLKFMVYLQKENIIDESGMPKERFSAEFPKEGPSILRIQQVVRGDSAAYFCASSPWDTGYTFGSGTRLTVV.

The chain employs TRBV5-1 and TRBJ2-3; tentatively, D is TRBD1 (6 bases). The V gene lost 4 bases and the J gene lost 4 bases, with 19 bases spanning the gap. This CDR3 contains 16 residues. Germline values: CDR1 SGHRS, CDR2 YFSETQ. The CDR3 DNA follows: TGCGCCAGCAGCCGAAAACAGGGAATTAGTGCAGATACGCAGTATTTT. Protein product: CASSRKQGISADTQYF. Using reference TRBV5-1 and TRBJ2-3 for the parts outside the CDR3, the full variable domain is KAGVTQTPRYLIKTRGQQVTLSCSPISGHRSVSWYQQTPGQGLQFLFEYFSETQRNKGNFPGRFSGRQFSNSRSEMNVSTLELGDSALYLCASSRKQGISADTQYFGPGTRLTVL.

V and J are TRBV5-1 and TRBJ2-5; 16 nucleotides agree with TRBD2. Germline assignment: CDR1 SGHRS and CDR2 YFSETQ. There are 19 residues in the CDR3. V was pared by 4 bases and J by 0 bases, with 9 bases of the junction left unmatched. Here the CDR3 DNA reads TGCGCCAGCAGCCAGCTGTCGGGACTAGCGGGGGGGTACCAAGAGACCCAGTACTTC. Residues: CASSQLSGLAGGYQETQYF.

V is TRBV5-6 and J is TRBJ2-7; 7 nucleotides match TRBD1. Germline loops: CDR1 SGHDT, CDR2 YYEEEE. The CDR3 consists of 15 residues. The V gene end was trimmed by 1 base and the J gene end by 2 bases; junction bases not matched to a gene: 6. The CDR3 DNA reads TGTGCCAGCAGCTTGCGAGGGACAGCCGCCTACGAGCAGTACTTC. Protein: CASSLRGTAAYEQYF.

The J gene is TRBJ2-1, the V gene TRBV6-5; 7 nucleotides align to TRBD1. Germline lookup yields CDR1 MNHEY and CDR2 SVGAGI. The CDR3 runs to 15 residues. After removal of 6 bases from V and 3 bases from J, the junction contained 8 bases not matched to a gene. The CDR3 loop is CASSPRDRSYNEQFF. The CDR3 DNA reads TGTGCCAGCAGCCCCCGGGACAGAAGCTACAATGAGCAGTTCTTC.

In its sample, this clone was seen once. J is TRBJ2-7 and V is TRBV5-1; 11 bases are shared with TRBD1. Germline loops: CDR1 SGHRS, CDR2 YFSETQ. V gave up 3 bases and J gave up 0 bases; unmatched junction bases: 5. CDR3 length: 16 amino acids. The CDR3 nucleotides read TGCGCCAGCAGCTATGCCGGGACAGGGGGCTCCTACGAGCAGTACTTC. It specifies CASSYAGTGGSYEQYF.

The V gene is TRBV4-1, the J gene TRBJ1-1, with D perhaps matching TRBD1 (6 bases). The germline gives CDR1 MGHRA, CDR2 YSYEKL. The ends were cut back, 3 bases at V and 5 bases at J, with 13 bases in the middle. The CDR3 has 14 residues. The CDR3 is CASSQVEGGTEAFF. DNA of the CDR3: TGCGCCAGCAGCCAGGTAGAGGGGGGGACTGAAGCTTTCTTT.

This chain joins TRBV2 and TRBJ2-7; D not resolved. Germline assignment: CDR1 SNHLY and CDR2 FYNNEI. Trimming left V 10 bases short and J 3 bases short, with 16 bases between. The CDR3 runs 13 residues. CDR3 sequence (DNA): TGTGCCACCCACTGGCAGGCCCGCTACGAGCAGTACTTC. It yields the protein CATHWQARYEQYF.

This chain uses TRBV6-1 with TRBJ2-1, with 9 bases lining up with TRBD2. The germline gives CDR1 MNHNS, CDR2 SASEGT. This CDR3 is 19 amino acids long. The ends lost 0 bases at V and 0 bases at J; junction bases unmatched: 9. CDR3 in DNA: TGTGCCAGCAGTGAAGCCCCTAGCGGGACCTCGAGCTCCTACAATGAGCAGTTCTTC. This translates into CASSEAPSGTSSSYNEQFF.

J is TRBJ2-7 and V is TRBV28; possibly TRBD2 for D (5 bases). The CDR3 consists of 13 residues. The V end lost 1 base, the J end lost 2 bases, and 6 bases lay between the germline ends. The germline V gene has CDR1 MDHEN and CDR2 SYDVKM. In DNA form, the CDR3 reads TGTGCCAGCAGTTTATTCGGGGCCTACGAGCAGTACTTC. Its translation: CASSLFGAYEQYF.

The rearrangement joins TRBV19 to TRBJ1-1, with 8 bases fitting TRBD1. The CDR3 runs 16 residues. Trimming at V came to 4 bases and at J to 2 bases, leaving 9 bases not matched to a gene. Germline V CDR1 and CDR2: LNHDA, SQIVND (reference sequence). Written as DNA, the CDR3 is TGTGCCAGTAGTACTGAAAGACAGGGGAAAAACACTGAAGCTTTCTTT. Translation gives CASSTERQGKNTEAFF.

Here the CDR3 reads CASSLGAGGNYGYTF. CDR3 DNA: TGTGCCAGCAGTTTGGGGGCAGGGGGCAACTATGGCTACACCTTC. The V gene is TRBV28, the J gene TRBJ1-2; 8 nucleotides match TRBD1. With V trimmed by 3 bases and J by 2 bases, 5 bases remained unmatched. Germline V gene lookup returns CDR1 MDHEN and CDR2 SYDVKM. The CDR3 extends over 15 amino acids.

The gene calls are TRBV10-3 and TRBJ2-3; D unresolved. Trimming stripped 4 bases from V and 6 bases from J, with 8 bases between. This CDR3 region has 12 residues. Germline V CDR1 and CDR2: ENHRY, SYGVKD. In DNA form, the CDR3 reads TGTGCCATCAGTGGCACGGGTGATACGCAGTATTTT. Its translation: CAISGTGDTQYF.